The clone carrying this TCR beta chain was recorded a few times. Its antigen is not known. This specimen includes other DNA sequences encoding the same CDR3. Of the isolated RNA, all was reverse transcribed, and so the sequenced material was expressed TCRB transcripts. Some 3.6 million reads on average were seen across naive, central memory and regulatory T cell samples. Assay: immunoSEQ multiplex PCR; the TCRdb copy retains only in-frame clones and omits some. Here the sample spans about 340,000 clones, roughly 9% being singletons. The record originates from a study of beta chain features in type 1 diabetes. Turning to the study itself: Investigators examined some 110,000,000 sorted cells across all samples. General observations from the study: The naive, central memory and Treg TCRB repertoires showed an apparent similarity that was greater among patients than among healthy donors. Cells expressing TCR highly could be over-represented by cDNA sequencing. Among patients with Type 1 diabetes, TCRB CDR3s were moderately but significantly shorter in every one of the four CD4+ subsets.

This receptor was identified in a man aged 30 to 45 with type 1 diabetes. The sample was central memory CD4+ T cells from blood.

Here the CDR3 DNA reads TGCAGCGCAGAAGGGGGGCTAGGTGGTGAGCAGTTCTTC. Its translation: CSAEGGLGGEQFF. The V call is TRBV29-1, the J call TRBJ2-1, with D perhaps being TRBD1 or TRBD2 (6 bases each). Looked up from germline, CDR1 is SQVTM and CDR2 is ANQGSEA. The CDR3 loop spans 13 amino acids. V shed 7 bases and J shed 9 bases, with 19 bases lying between them.